The T cell receptor beta chain under discussion was sequenced for a study of early T cells in non-severe SARS-CoV-2 infection. Study at large: The input, bulk RNA from unsorted whole blood, was sequenced, and chains were unpaired.

Individually, cDNA molecules had unique molecular identifiers attached to them. A single record per CDR3 protein comes from TCRdb applying MiXCR to the 5' RACE reads. Of over 85,000 distinct CDR3 sequences in the sample, roughly 12% were seen once. V was cut by 4 bases and J by 3 bases, with 28 bases left in between. Looked up from germline, CDR1 is LNHDA and CDR2 is SQIVND (reference sequence). CDR3 length: 20 residues. This clonotype came up a few times. Its antigen is undetermined. Overall study results and limits: Matches to VDJdb favored anti-spike CD8 responses and missed private and CD4 specificities.

The sample in question was whole blood, obtained at baseline. The receptor was isolated from an adult who was a healthcare worker with PCR-confirmed SARS-CoV-2 infection or an uninfected control (not recorded which). V is TRBV19 and J is TRBJ2-1, with D possibly TRBD1 on 6 matching bases. For the CDR3, the DNA is TGTGCCAGTAGTAAGAAAGACAGGCTAGAGACTTCGCTCGGCTACAATGAGCAGTTCTTC. Protein sequence: CASSKKDRLETSLGYNEQFF.